The 32 T cell receptor beta chains given below trace back to one sample, sequenced in a study of identical twins. Using its own MiXCR run on the 5' RACE reads, TCRdb lists one record per CDR3 protein. The sample includes 550,000 to 700,000 distinct CDR3 sequences, 9.5% to 10% of them seen just once. This sample was also put to use in a study of yellow fever vaccine responses in identical twins.

What was sequenced was PBMCs. All receptors derive from a woman between 18 and 29 years old in good health.

This chain links TRBV20-1 with TRBJ2-1; 10 bases match TRBD2. The CDR3 covers 15 residues. Looked up from germline, CDR1 is DFQATT and CDR2 is SNEGSKA (reference sequence). V was clipped by 0 bases and J by 6 bases; unmatched bases: 5. Here the CDR3 reads CSARDPAGGPNEQFF. CDR3 sequence (DNA): TGCAGTGCTAGAGATCCAGCGGGGGGGCCCAATGAGCAGTTCTTC.

There are many counts of this clonotype. Here the CDR3 reads CASRLTGTYQETQYF. Here the CDR3 DNA reads TGCGCCAGCAGATTGACAGGAACGTACCAAGAGACCCAGTACTTC. The J gene is TRBJ2-5, the V gene TRBV5-1; a weak D match, TRBD1 (6 bases). This CDR3 has 15 amino acids. The V and J ends lost 5 bases and 0 bases respectively, with 14 bases between them. Per germline, CDR1 SGHRS and CDR2 YFSETQ.

This chain links TRBV13 with TRBJ2-3; tentatively, D is TRBD2 (5 bases). The CDR3 runs to 15 residues. V was clipped by 1 base and J by 2 bases, with 10 bases between them. Germline CDR1 reads PRHDT; CDR2 reads FYEKMQ (reference sequence). CDR3 residues: CASSLVAEATDTQYF. The CDR3 bases are TGTGCCAGCAGCTTAGTGGCGGAGGCCACAGATACGCAGTATTTT.

This chain links TRBV7-9 with TRBJ2-1; 10 bases agree with TRBD2. The CDR3 contains 16 residues. V was clipped by 3 bases and J by 6 bases; unmatched bases: 8. Germline V gene sequence: CDR1 SEHNR, CDR2 FQNEAQ (reference sequence). The CDR3 here is CASSFPVLAGTNEQFF. In DNA form, the CDR3 reads TGTGCCAGCAGCTTCCCCGTACTAGCGGGAACCAATGAGCAGTTCTTC.

J is TRBJ2-7 and V is TRBV20-1, with D perhaps TRBD1 or TRBD2 (6 bases each). CDR1 and CDR2 from the germline V gene are DFQATT and SNEGSKA (reference sequence). V was clipped by 5 bases and J by 4 bases, with 15 bases between them. CDR3 size: 13 residues. The CDR3 DNA sequence: TGCAGTGCTTCCCCGGGGGCCGGTTACGAGCAGTACTTC. Its translation: CSASPGAGYEQYF.

This clonotype was found a few times. The chain carries TRBV20-1 and TRBJ2-7; TRBD1 aligns across 11 bases. The trim removed 5 bases at V and 9 bases at J, leaving 15 bases unmatched. The CDR3 has 15 amino acids. CDR1 and CDR2 (germline): DFQATT, SNEGSKA (reference sequence). The CDR3 protein is CSAERGTGGLLWQYF. In DNA form, the CDR3 reads TGCAGTGCTGAACGAGGGACAGGGGGGCTTTTGTGGCAGTACTTC.

The chain employs TRBV4-3 and TRBJ2-7; the match to TRBD2 covers 14 bases. This CDR3 region has 16 residues. Germline V gene data show CDR1 as LGHNA and CDR2 as YSLEER. V shed 0 bases, J shed 10 bases, and the junction held 8 bases outside the gene matches. CDR3 region: CASSQELGLAGDYQYF. The CDR3 coding sequence is TGCGCCAGCAGCCAAGAATTGGGACTAGCGGGAGATTACCAGTACTTC.

This clonotype was found a few times. CDR3 loop: CASSLTGGYEQFF. The CDR3 bases are TGTGCCAGCAGCTTAACAGGAGGGTATGAGCAGTTCTTC. The V call is TRBV7-6, the J call TRBJ2-1; D may be TRBD2 (6 bases). CDR3 length: 13 amino acids. Per germline, CDR1 SGHVS and CDR2 FNYEAQ. Trimming pared 2 bases from V and 8 bases from J, leaving 10 bases between.

This clonotype came up many times. The chain uses TRBV6-1 and TRBJ1-2, with D possibly matching TRBD1 (5 bases). Trimming removed 6 bases from V and 0 bases from J, with 11 bases in between. The CDR3 is made up of 14 amino acids. From germline, CDR1 is MNHNS and CDR2 SASEGT. This chain's CDR3 is CASSPTETNYGYTF. The CDR3 nucleotides are TGTGCCAGCAGCCCGACAGAGACTAACTATGGCTACACCTTC.

This clonotype has only a few counts. The chain has TRBV4-1 and TRBJ1-5; D unresolved. The CDR3 covers 16 residues. CDR1 MGHRA and CDR2 YSYEKL come from the germline V gene. The ends were cut back, 0 bases at V and 7 bases at J, with 16 bases in the middle. As DNA, the CDR3 is TGCGCCAGCAGCCAAGAAGGTTTGGGTGTAGGCCAGCCCCAGCATTTT. It codes for CASSQEGLGVGQPQHF.

This clonotype was counted many times. CDR3 bases: TGTGCCAGCAGTTTTCCCGTTCAGCGGGAGGGCCAGGAGCAGTTCTTC. Translation gives CASSFPVQREGQEQFF. The chain is built from TRBV12-3 or TRBV12-4 and TRBJ2-1; 10 bases agree with TRBD2. V lost 3 bases to trimming and J lost 10 bases; unmatched junction nucleotides: 12. There are 16 residues in the CDR3.

CDR3 DNA sequence: TGTGCCAGCAGCCAAGATTTACCACCGGTGGGCATTCAGTACTTC. It codes for CASSQDLPPVGIQYF. The chain uses TRBV14 and TRBJ2-4; the D is unclear. Per germline, CDR1 SGHDN and CDR2 FVKESK. V shed 0 bases and J shed 9 bases, with 15 bases lying between them. This CDR3 spans 15 amino acids. The entire variable domain, with the rest obtained from reference TRBV14 and TRBJ2-4, is as follows: EAGVTQFPSHSVIEKGQTVTLRCDPISGHDNLYWYRRVMGKEIKFLLHFVKESKQDESGMPNNRFLAERTGGTYSTLKVQPAELEDSGVYFCASSQDLPPVGIQYFGAGTRLSVL.

This clonotype was observed a few times. This chain links TRBV20-1 with TRBJ2-1; TRBD2 aligns across 7 bases. V shed 1 base, J shed 4 bases, and the junction held 7 bases outside the gene matches. The CDR3 has 15 residues. The germline CDR1 and CDR2 sequences are DFQATT and SNEGSKA (reference sequence). In nucleotides, the CDR3 is TGCAGTGCTAGAGGGACCCAGGGACTATACAATGAGCAGTTCTTC. Amino acid sequence: CSARGTQGLYNEQFF.

This clonotype was picked up a small number of times. The chain combines TRBV6-6 with TRBJ2-3; TRBD2 aligns across 7 bases. CDR3 length equals 15 residues. Germline CDR1 and CDR2: MNHNY and SVGAGI (reference sequence). V shed 0 bases and J 4 bases; nucleotides not matched to a gene: 4. CDR3 sequence: CASSYSPSGSDTQYF. The CDR3 coding sequence is TGTGCCAGCAGTTACTCACCTAGCGGATCAGATACGCAGTATTTT.

This clonotype has at least ten counts. V and J are TRBV4-3 and TRBJ1-2; a possible D gene is TRBD1 (5 bases). Germline loops: CDR1 LGHNA, CDR2 YSLEER. The CDR3 covers 15 residues. Trimming removed 0 bases at V and 8 bases at J, with 16 bases between. The CDR3 spells CASSQDLWGRDGYTF. The CDR3 DNA reads TGCGCCAGCAGCCAAGATTTGTGGGGGAGGGACGGCTACACCTTC.

This clonotype was seen at least ten times. The chain recombines TRBV29-1 with TRBJ2-5; possibly TRBD2 for D (5 bases). The length of the CDR3 is 14 residues. Trimming removed 0 bases at V and 2 bases at J, with 10 bases between. Germline V lookup: CDR1 SQVTM, CDR2 ANQGSEA. In DNA, the CDR3 is TGCAGCGTTGAAGATGGTCTAGCTCAAGAGACCCAGTACTTC. Amino acid sequence: CSVEDGLAQETQYF.

In its sample, this clonotype was seen many times. The chain employs TRBV6-1 and TRBJ1-1; a possible D gene is TRBD1 (6 bases). Trimming stripped 8 bases from V and 2 bases from J, with 18 bases between. Germline assignment: CDR1 MNHNS and CDR2 SASEGT. The CDR3 extends over 15 amino acids. CDR3 residues: CASGPRGGGNTEAFF. CDR3 bases: TGTGCCAGCGGCCCTCGGGGAGGGGGTAACACTGAAGCTTTCTTT.

This clonotype was recorded at least ten times. The chain's CDR3 is CASSQDDGEQELFF. As DNA, the CDR3 is TGCGCCAGCAGCCAGGATGATGGGGAACAGGAGCTGTTTTTT. The chain carries TRBV4-3 and TRBJ2-2; no clear D gene. The CDR3 loop spans 14 amino acids. CDR1 is LGHNA, CDR2 YSLEER, per germline. V was clipped by 3 bases and J by 10 bases, with 15 bases between them.

At least ten counts were recorded for this clonotype. The rearrangement links TRBV6-5 to TRBJ2-2; tentatively, D is TRBD1 (5 bases). CDR1 and CDR2 (germline): MNHEY, SVGAGI. The germline V and J ends were trimmed by 2 bases and 4 bases, with 11 bases remaining between them. The CDR3 is 15 amino acids. CDR3 DNA: TGTGCCAGCAGTTACCTGGCAGGGCCCACCGGGGAGCTGTTTTTT. Protein sequence: CASSYLAGPTGELFF.

The V call is TRBV6-2 or TRBV6-3, the J call TRBJ2-3; D ambiguous. CDR3 length: 14 residues. Deletions cut 6 bases from V and 14 bases from J, with 24 bases between. CDR1 and CDR2 (germline): MNHEY, SVGEGT. The CDR3 reads CASREAVYTDTRYF. CDR3 bases: TGTGCCAGCAGAGAGGCGGTCTACACAGATACACGGTATTTT.

The chain links TRBV7-2 to TRBJ2-5, with TRBD1 as a possible D gene (6 bases). V was shortened by 5 bases and J by 1 base, with 11 bases between the two germline ends. Germline V gene data show CDR1 as SGHTA and CDR2 as FQGNSA. CDR3 length: 14 residues. CDR3 DNA sequence: TGTGCCAGCAGCCGCGGACAGAGCCAAGAGACCCAGTACTTC. It is translated as CASSRGQSQETQYF.

This clonotype has ten or more counts. The J gene is TRBJ2-3, the V gene TRBV7-9; 9 positions match TRBD1. The CDR3 has 15 amino acids. The germline gives CDR1 SEHNR, CDR2 FQNEAQ (reference sequence). V dropped 6 bases and J dropped 4; count of bases not matched to a gene: 8. DNA for the CDR3: TGTGCCAGCAGTTTCCGGGACAGGGACCCAGATACGCAGTATTTT. This translates into CASSFRDRDPDTQYF.

As regards this clonotype: Relative to the germline gene, one junction end is altered; a read error may explain this. The chain combines TRBV7-7 with TRBJ2-5; D not resolved. The germline CDR1 and CDR2 sequences are SSHAT and FNYEAQ (reference sequence). The CDR3 has 14 amino acids. Here the CDR3 DNA reads TGTGCTAGCAGTCCACTGAGGCCATGGGAGACCCAGTACTTC. Its translation is CASSPLRPWETQYF. Full variable domain (rest looked up from reference TRBV7-7 and TRBJ2-5): GAGVSQSPRYKVTKRGQDVTLRCDPISSHATLYWYQQALGQGPEFLTYFNYEAQPDKSGLPSDRFSAERPEGSISTLTIQRTEQRDSAMYRCASSPLRPWETQYFGPGTRLLVL.

This clonotype showed up many times. The chain carries TRBV2 and TRBJ1-1, with D unclear. The germline V gene has CDR1 SNHLY and CDR2 FYNNEI. This CDR3 spans 12 amino acids. V lost 2 bases and J 3 bases, leaving 4 bases between the germline ends. CDR3 DNA: TGTGCCAGCAGTGAATTATACACTGAAGCTTTCTTT. This gives the protein CASSELYTEAFF.

The sample holds many counts of this clonotype. The chain employs TRBV12-3 or TRBV12-4 and TRBJ2-1; D ambiguous. Trimming cost V 4 bases and J 9 bases, with 7 bases left between them. This CDR3 contains 11 residues. The CDR3 DNA follows: TGTGCCAGCAGTTCCGTCTTTGAGCAGTTCTTC. Its translation: CASSSVFEQFF.

Many counts were recorded for this clonotype. The J gene is TRBJ2-1, the V gene TRBV6-8; 8 bases match TRBD1. Germline V gene data show CDR1 as MNHGY and CDR2 as SAAAGT. The CDR3 has 16 amino acids. V was clipped by 7 bases and J by 5 bases; unmatched bases: 13. CDR3 DNA sequence: TGTGCCAGCATTTTCAACACCGGGACAGGCGACAATGAGCAGTTCTTC. This encodes CASIFNTGTGDNEQFF.

This clonotype was counted between two and nine times. The chain carries TRBV20-1 and TRBJ2-1; TRBD1 might be the D (6 bases). Germline V gene sequence: CDR1 DFQATT, CDR2 SNEGSKA (reference sequence). CDR3 length equals 15 residues. V was cut by 5 bases and J by 9 bases, with 23 bases left in between. CDR3 residues: CSARRMRGSFVEQFF. CDR3 DNA: TGCAGTGCTCGAAGGATGAGGGGGAGTTTTGTTGAGCAGTTCTTC.

The chain combines TRBV29-1 with TRBJ2-5, with 8 bases aligning to TRBD1. Per the germline V gene, CDR1 is SQVTM and CDR2 is ANQGSEA. The CDR3 totals 15 residues. The junction had 12 bases not matched to a gene; V was cut back by 6 bases and J by 3 bases. The CDR3 nucleotides are TGCAGCGTGGCCAGGGGGCGCCAAAAGGAAGAGACCCAGTACTTC. It encodes CSVARGRQKEETQYF.

The chain uses TRBV20-1 and TRBJ2-2, with TRBD2 identical over 7 bases. Germline lookup yields CDR1 DFQATT and CDR2 SNEGSKA (reference sequence). V shed 0 bases, J shed 4 bases, and the junction held 11 bases outside the gene matches. There are 17 residues in the CDR3. CDR3 sequence: CSARDRGRALFTGELFF. CDR3 DNA: TGCAGTGCTAGAGATCGAGGGAGGGCCCTCTTCACCGGGGAGCTGTTTTTT.

This clonotype showed up just a few times. The V call is TRBV12-3 or TRBV12-4, the J call TRBJ2-7, with TRBD1 identical over 12 bases. This CDR3 is built from 15 residues. V trimming: 6 bases; J trimming: 5 bases; junction bases outside the gene matches: 8. The DNA for the CDR3 is TGTGCCAGCAGAGAGACCGGGACAGGGGGCAACGAGCAGTACTTC. The encoded protein is CASRETGTGGNEQYF.

This clonotype was seen a few times. The chain employs TRBV7-2 and TRBJ2-2, with no clear D. The CDR3 consists of 15 residues. V shed 5 bases and J shed 6 bases, with 16 bases lying between them. In germline, CDR1 is SGHTA, CDR2 FQGNSA. The CDR3 loop is CASSPIRSLAGELFF. CDR3 DNA: TGTGCCAGCAGCCCCATAAGAAGTTTGGCCGGGGAGCTGTTTTTT.

This clonotype was seen a handful of times. The chain carries TRBV7-6 and TRBJ2-1, with 7 bases lining up with TRBD1. Germline V gene lookup returns CDR1 SGHVS and CDR2 FNYEAQ. The V segment lost 5 bases and the J segment 0 bases; nucleotides outside the gene matches: 7. CDR3 length equals 16 residues. The CDR3 loop is CASSTRQGISYNEQFF. As DNA, the CDR3 is TGTGCCAGCAGCACCAGACAGGGAATCTCCTACAATGAGCAGTTCTTC.